The 27 T cell receptor beta chains given below trace back to one sample, sequenced in a study of cytomegalovirus exposure and HLA in healthy donors. The PCR used 60 Vbeta and 13 Jbeta primers. TCRdb keeps only in-frame clones here, not all; method: immunoSEQ multiplex PCR. The sample shows about 200,000 clones, around 77% of them seen only once. The sequenced material came from PBMCs. These receptors originate from a woman between 25 and 40 years old in good health and CMV-seronegative.

With regard to this clone: Other DNA sequences of this sample code for an identical CDR3. The CDR3 region is CASSPTGYNEQFF. In DNA, the CDR3 is TGCGCCAGCAGCCCTACGGGCTACAATGAGCAGTTCTTC. The gene calls are TRBV5-1 and TRBJ2-1, with D unresolved. Trimming shortened V by 4 bases and J by 3 bases, and 8 bases separated the two germline ends. Germline lookup yields CDR1 SGHRS and CDR2 YFSETQ. CDR3 length: 13 residues.

The gene calls are TRBV6-5 and TRBJ2-7; TRBD2 agrees at 13 bases. CDR1 is MNHEY, CDR2 SVGAGI, per germline. The CDR3 has 15 amino acids. With 6 bases clipped from V and 2 bases from J, the junction kept 4 bases outside the gene matches. The CDR3 here is CASRQTSGRAYEQYF. As DNA, the CDR3 is TGTGCCAGCAGACAAACTAGCGGGAGGGCCTACGAGCAGTACTTC.

This clone was picked up one time. The V and J genes are TRBV10-3 and TRBJ2-7, with D possibly TRBD2 on 6 matching bases. CDR3 size: 14 residues. Germline V gene data show CDR1 as ENHRY and CDR2 as SYGVKD. V lost 5 bases and J lost 7, with 18 bases in between. The CDR3 loop reads CAISHAGGPREQYF. The CDR3 DNA is TGTGCCATCAGTCACGCCGGAGGGCCGAGAGAGCAGTACTTC.

This clone was observed a handful of times. The chain has TRBV19 and TRBJ1-3; D is possibly TRBD1 (5 bases). Germline V gene lookup returns CDR1 LNHDA and CDR2 SQIVND (reference sequence). The CDR3 contains 18 residues. Trimming removed 3 bases from V and 4 bases from J, with 22 bases in between. The CDR3 here is CASSMNPATDNLGNTIYF. Here the CDR3 DNA reads TGTGCCAGTAGTATGAATCCCGCGACAGACAACCTGGGAAACACCATATATTTT.

The CDR3 coding sequence is TGTGCCAGCAGCTTAGGGGGAGGCGGGGCGTTGAACACCGGGGAGCTGTTTTTT. Residues: CASSLGGGGALNTGELFF. The J gene is TRBJ2-2, the V gene TRBV7-8, with a possible D match to TRBD2 (6 bases). This CDR3 has 18 amino acids. The V end was cut by 1 base, the J end by 1 base, with 16 bases between. Germline V gene sequence: CDR1 SGHVS, CDR2 FQNEAQ.

The chain recombines TRBV5-1 with TRBJ2-2, with a possible D match to TRBD2 (5 bases). The CDR3 contains 16 residues. From germline, CDR1 is SGHRS and CDR2 YFSETQ. V lost 5 bases to trimming and J lost 2 bases, with 16 bases between them. CDR3 protein: CASRWTPNLNTGELFF. For the CDR3, the DNA is TGCGCCAGCAGGTGGACTCCAAATTTAAACACCGGGGAGCTGTTTTTT.

The chain has TRBV6-1 and TRBJ1-4; the D gene is possibly TRBD1 (6 bases). Trimming cost V 7 bases and J 7 bases, with 16 bases left between them. Germline CDR1 and CDR2: MNHNS and SASEGT. The CDR3 has 14 amino acids. CDR3 nucleotide sequence: TGTGCCAGCAACATGGACAGAGTATTTGAAAAACTGTTTTTT. Its protein product is CASNMDRVFEKLFF.

This clone was observed a handful of times. The chain joins TRBV10-3 to TRBJ2-5, with D possibly being TRBD2 (6 bases). The V gene lost 0 bases and the J gene lost 3 bases, with 20 bases spanning the gap. The germline V gene encodes CDR1 ENHRY and CDR2 SYGVKD. This CDR3 has 18 amino acids. The CDR3 is CAISESGGGRSREETQYF. The CDR3 bases are TGTGCCATCAGTGAGTCGGGGGGAGGACGCTCAAGAGAAGAGACCCAGTACTTC.

This clone has just one count. The chain employs TRBV5-1 and TRBJ2-3; 10 bases line up with TRBD1. The trim removed 3 bases at V and 4 bases at J, leaving 5 bases unmatched. Per germline, CDR1 SGHRS and CDR2 YFSETQ. The CDR3 length is 15 residues. The CDR3 protein is CASSSGTGAADTQYF. For the CDR3, the DNA is TGCGCCAGCAGCTCCGGGACAGGGGCTGCAGATACGCAGTATTTT.

The V gene is TRBV7-9, the J gene TRBJ1-1; perhaps TRBD1 as D (6 bases). The germline gives CDR1 SEHNR, CDR2 FQNEAQ (reference sequence). V lost 4 bases, J lost 5 bases, and 20 bases lay in between. This CDR3 contains 16 residues. In DNA form, the CDR3 reads TGTGCCAGCAGCTCAACCGGACAGACACGAACAACTGAAGCTTTCTTT. This encodes CASSSTGQTRTTEAFF.

The V and J genes are TRBV28 and TRBJ1-6; D gene uncertain. V was pared by 8 bases and J by 6 bases, with 8 bases between. The length of the CDR3 is 12 residues. Germline lookup yields CDR1 MDHEN and CDR2 SYDVKM. CDR3 DNA sequence: TGTGCCAGCCATTACAGTAATTCACCCCTCCACTTT. Translating it yields CASHYSNSPLHF.

The V and J genes are TRBV6-5 and TRBJ1-5; D not certain. This CDR3 comprises 14 residues. Germline assignment: CDR1 MNHEY and CDR2 SVGAGI. Deletions cut 2 bases from V and 7 bases from J, with 12 bases between. Written as DNA, the CDR3 is TGTGCCAGCAGTTACAGTGCGCTCGGGCAGCCCCAGCATTTT. This gives the protein CASSYSALGQPQHF.

The chain couples TRBV28 to TRBJ1-2; D is unresolved. The CDR3 is 15 residues long. The V end lost 5 bases, the J end lost 5 bases, and 18 bases lay between the germline ends. The germline V gene has CDR1 MDHEN and CDR2 SYDVKM. This CDR3 is CASSSPTVAGYGYTF. CDR3 coding DNA: TGTGCCAGCAGTAGCCCGACGGTCGCGGGGTATGGCTACACCTTC.

V is TRBV6-1 and J is TRBJ2-5; 11 nucleotides line up with TRBD2. The CDR3 runs 14 residues. Germline CDR1 and CDR2: MNHNS and SASEGT. V was pared by 7 bases and J by 3 bases, with 4 bases of the junction left unmatched. For the CDR3, the DNA is TGTGCCAGCACCCCGGGACTAGCGGAAGAGACCCAGTACTTC. This gives the protein CASTPGLAEETQYF.

This chain uses TRBV28 with TRBJ2-3, with D perhaps TRBD2 (6 bases). The V end was cut by 5 bases, the J end by 3 bases, with 6 bases between. CDR1 is MDHEN and CDR2 is SYDVKM in the germline V gene. This CDR3 has 12 amino acids. CDR3 loop: CASSRGTDTQYF. The CDR3 region has the DNA TGTGCCAGCAGTCGGGGGACAGATACGCAGTATTTT. The full variable domain, with the rest looked up from reference TRBV28 and TRBJ2-3, is DVKVTQSSRYLVKRTGEKVFLECVQDMDHENMFWYRQDPGLGLRLIYFSYDVKMKEKGDIPEGYSVSREKKERFSLILESASTNQTSMYLCASSRGTDTQYFGPGTRLTVL.

V is TRBV7-2 and J is TRBJ1-4; 7 bases map to TRBD1. Germline loops: CDR1 SGHTA, CDR2 FQGNSA. The CDR3 runs to 16 residues. V was clipped by 5 bases and J by 2 bases; unmatched bases: 8. CDR3 sequence: CASSGGQLATNEKLFF. The CDR3 nucleotides read TGTGCCAGCAGCGGGGGACAGTTAGCGACTAATGAAAAACTGTTTTTT.

The CDR3 bases are TGTGCCAGTACCATGGCGGGAGCAACTAATGAAAAACTGTTTTTT. Protein sequence: CASTMAGATNEKLFF. The chain combines TRBV19 with TRBJ1-4; D ambiguous. The CDR3 runs 15 residues. Looked up from germline, CDR1 is LNHDA and CDR2 is SQIVND (reference sequence). V was cut by 7 bases and J by 0 bases, with 12 bases left in between.

The chain combines TRBV7-8 with TRBJ2-7; a possible D gene is TRBD1 (5 bases). Deletions cut 2 bases from V and 0 bases from J, with 14 bases between. This CDR3 has 16 residues. Germline CDR1 is SGHVS and CDR2 is FQNEAQ. CDR3 nucleotide sequence: TGTGCCAGCAGCTTAACCTCTAGACAGAGCTCCTACGAGCAGTACTTC. It specifies CASSLTSRQSSYEQYF.

J is TRBJ2-3 and V is TRBV5-1, with 11 bases that match TRBD2. The germline V gene encodes CDR1 SGHRS and CDR2 YFSETQ. The CDR3 is 15 amino acids. V trimming: 8 bases; J trimming: 3 bases; junction bases outside the gene matches: 8. CDR3 nucleotide sequence: TGCGCCAGTTCTAGCGGGAGGTTGCCAACAGATACGCAGTATTTT. Residues: CASSSGRLPTDTQYF.

The chain has TRBV5-4 and TRBJ2-2; D might be TRBD1 (6 bases). Germline lookup yields CDR1 SGHNT and CDR2 YYREEE (reference sequence). This CDR3 is 16 amino acids long. Deletions cut 4 bases from V and 5 bases from J, with 18 bases between. CDR3 DNA sequence: TGTGCCAGCAGCCAGGACAGCCGTCTCGGAACCGGGGAGCTGTTTTTT. Its protein is CASSQDSRLGTGELFF.

The V and J genes are TRBV2 and TRBJ2-1, with TRBD2 as a possible D gene (6 bases). The CDR3 totals 11 residues. The germline V and J ends were trimmed by 6 bases and 7 bases, with 7 bases remaining between them. CDR1 SNHLY and CDR2 FYNNEI come from the germline V gene. The CDR3 bases are TGTGCCAGCAGGCGGGAAAATGAGCAGTTCTTC. Its protein is CASRRENEQFF. Combining the CDR3 with reference TRBV2 and TRBJ2-1 gives the whole variable domain EPEVTQTPSHQVTQMGQEVILRCVPISNHLYFYWYRQILGQKVEFLVSFYNNEISEKSEIFDDQFSVERPDGSNFTLKIRSTKLEDSAMYFCASRRENEQFFGPGTRLTVL.

The chain recombines TRBV5-8 with TRBJ1-3; 12 bases match TRBD1. CDR1 and CDR2 (germline): SGHTS, YDEGEE. The CDR3 sequence is 16 residues long. J was trimmed by 3 bases and V by 4 bases; bases with no gene match: 5. The chain's CDR3 is CASSLRDRGLGNTIYF. The CDR3 DNA reads as TGTGCCAGCAGCCTTCGGGACAGGGGGCTTGGAAACACCATATATTTT.

The J gene is TRBJ1-4, the V gene TRBV7-9, with 8 bases identical to TRBD1. The CDR3 is 15 residues long. The junction had 8 bases not matched to a gene; V was cut back by 5 bases and J by 6 bases. Per the germline V gene, CDR1 is SEHNR and CDR2 is FQNEAQ (reference sequence). This CDR3 reads CASSLYRGMDEKLFF. For the CDR3, the DNA is TGTGCCAGCAGCCTCTACAGGGGGATGGATGAAAAACTGTTTTTT.

This rearrangement joins TRBV28 to TRBJ2-3; 8 bases map to TRBD2. Looked up from germline, CDR1 is MDHEN and CDR2 is SYDVKM. This CDR3 region has 17 residues. The V segment lost 11 bases and the J segment 1 base; nucleotides outside the gene matches: 17. CDR3 amino acids: CAARPPPGGGGTDTQYF. The CDR3 nucleotides read TGTGCCGCACGACCTCCCCCGGGAGGGGGGGGCACAGATACGCAGTATTTT.

The chain links TRBV7-8 to TRBJ2-1; a weak D match, TRBD2 (7 bases). This CDR3 has 18 residues. V gave up 2 bases and J gave up 4 bases, with 21 bases separating them. Germline assignment: CDR1 SGHVS and CDR2 FQNEAQ. This chain's CDR3 is CASSLFRPGRGFYNEQFF. The CDR3, as DNA: TGTGCCAGCAGCTTATTTCGTCCAGGGAGGGGGTTTTACAATGAGCAGTTCTTC. Supplemented by reference TRBV7-8 and TRBJ2-1, the full variable domain reads GAGVSQSPRYKVAKRGQDVALRCDPISGHVSLFWYQQALGQGPEFLTYFQNEAQLDKSGLPSDRFFAERPEGSVSTLKIQRTQQEDSAVYLCASSLFRPGRGFYNEQFFGPGTRLTVL.

V gene TRBV5-6 combines with J gene TRBJ1-3; TRBD1 agrees at 8 bases. CDR1 is SGHDT and CDR2 is YYEEEE in the germline V gene. This CDR3 region has 14 residues. Unmatched junction bases numbered 2, after V lost 4 bases and J lost 2 bases. The CDR3 spells CASSRTGTGNTIYF. Written as DNA, the CDR3 is TGTGCCAGCAGCCGGACAGGGACTGGAAACACCATATATTTT.

V gene TRBV10-2 combines with J gene TRBJ2-3, with 9 positions matching TRBD2. J was trimmed by 3 bases and V by 2 bases; bases with no gene match: 3. CDR1 is WSHSY and CDR2 is SAAADI in the germline V gene. This CDR3 is 15 amino acids long. In DNA, the CDR3 is TGCGCCAGCAGTGAGGCGCGGGGGGGAACAGATACGCAGTATTTT. This translates into CASSEARGGTDTQYF.